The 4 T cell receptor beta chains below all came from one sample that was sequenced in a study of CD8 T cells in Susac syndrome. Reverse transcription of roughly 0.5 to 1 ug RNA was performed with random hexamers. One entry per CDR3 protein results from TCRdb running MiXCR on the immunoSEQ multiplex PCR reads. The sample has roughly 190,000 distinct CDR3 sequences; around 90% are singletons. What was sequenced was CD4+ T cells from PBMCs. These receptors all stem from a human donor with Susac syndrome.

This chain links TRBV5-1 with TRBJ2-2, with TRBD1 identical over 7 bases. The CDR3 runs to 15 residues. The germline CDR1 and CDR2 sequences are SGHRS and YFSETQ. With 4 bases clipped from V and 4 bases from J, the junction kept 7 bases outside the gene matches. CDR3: CASSRDSTSTGELFF. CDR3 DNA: TGCGCCAGCAGCCGGGACAGCACAAGCACCGGGGAGCTGTTTTTT. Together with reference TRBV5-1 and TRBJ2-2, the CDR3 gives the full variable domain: KAGVTQTPRYLIKTRGQQVTLSCSPISGHRSVSWYQQTPGQGLQFLFEYFSETQRNKGNFPGRFSGRQFSNSRSEMNVSTLELGDSALYLCASSRDSTSTGELFFGEGSRLTVL.

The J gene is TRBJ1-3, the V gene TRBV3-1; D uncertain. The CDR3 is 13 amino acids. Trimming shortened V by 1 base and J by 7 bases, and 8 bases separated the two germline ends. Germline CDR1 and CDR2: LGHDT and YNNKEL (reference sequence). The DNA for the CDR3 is TGTGCCAGCAGCCAAGGCTCGCGGAACACCATATATTTT. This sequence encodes CASSQGSRNTIYF.

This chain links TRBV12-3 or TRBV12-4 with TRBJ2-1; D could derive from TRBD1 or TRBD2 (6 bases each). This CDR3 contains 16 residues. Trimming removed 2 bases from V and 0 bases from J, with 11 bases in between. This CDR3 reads CASSLSGARSYNEQFF. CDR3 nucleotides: TGTGCCAGCAGTTTATCGGGGGCCCGCTCCTACAATGAGCAGTTCTTC.

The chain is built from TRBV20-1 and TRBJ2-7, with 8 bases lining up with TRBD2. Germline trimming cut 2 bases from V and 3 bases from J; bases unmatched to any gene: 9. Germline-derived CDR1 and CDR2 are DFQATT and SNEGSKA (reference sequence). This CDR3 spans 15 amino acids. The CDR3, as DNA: TGCAGTGCTAGATTAGGTGGGGCGGGAGGCTACGAGCAGTACTTC. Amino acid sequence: CSARLGGAGGYEQYF.